Shown below are 2 T cell receptor beta chains from a single sample sequenced in a study of CD8+ T cells in alopecia areata. The treatment is: oral pan-JAK inhibitor, 5-10 mg twice daily. Sequencing relied on a cDNA template that was reverse transcribed from extracted RNA. Profiled with immunoSEQ multiplex PCR; TCRdb holds only in-frame clones, not every one. The sample records 210,000 or so clones, approximately 72% being singletons. This specimen was CD4+ T cells sorted from blood, taken around week 44, from a patient treated with tofacitinib. The receptor set was obtained from a human donor with alopecia areata.

J is TRBJ1-2 and V is TRBV30; no clear D. The CDR3 totals 11 residues. The germline V and J ends were trimmed by 4 bases and 4 bases, with 7 bases remaining between them. Looked up from germline, CDR1 is GTSNPN and CDR2 is SVGIG (reference sequence). The CDR3 DNA sequence: TGTGCCTGGATGGAGGGCTATGGCTACACCTTC. It specifies CAWMEGYGYTF.

The genes are TRBV29-1 and TRBJ1-1; no firm D call. The V gene's germline CDR1 is SQVTM and CDR2 ANQGSEA. This CDR3 has 14 amino acids. Trimming took off 6 bases at V and 4 bases at J, with 18 bases between the two ends. The CDR3 sequence is CSVMNMMTVTEAFF. The CDR3 coding sequence is TGCAGCGTAATGAACATGATGACGGTCACTGAAGCTTTCTTT.